This section outlines one T cell receptor beta chain sequence together with its context. The data belong to a study of T cells expressing NK-cell markers. TCRdb re-analyzed the 5' RACE reads; it lists each CDR3 protein once, without DNA. The table for this sample gives around 550,000 distinct CDR3 sequences. Germline V lookup: CDR1 DFQATT, CDR2 SNEGSKA (reference sequence). This CDR3 has 17 amino acids. V usage is TRBV20-1 and J usage is TRBJ1-2. Material for sequencing was blood T cells: a sorted CD56 or NKG2C T cell subset, CD4+ or CD8+ T cells, or bulk PBMC T cells (not recorded which). This receptor was identified in a man younger than 30 in good health. This CDR3 is CSAHRRPDGGVNYGYTF.